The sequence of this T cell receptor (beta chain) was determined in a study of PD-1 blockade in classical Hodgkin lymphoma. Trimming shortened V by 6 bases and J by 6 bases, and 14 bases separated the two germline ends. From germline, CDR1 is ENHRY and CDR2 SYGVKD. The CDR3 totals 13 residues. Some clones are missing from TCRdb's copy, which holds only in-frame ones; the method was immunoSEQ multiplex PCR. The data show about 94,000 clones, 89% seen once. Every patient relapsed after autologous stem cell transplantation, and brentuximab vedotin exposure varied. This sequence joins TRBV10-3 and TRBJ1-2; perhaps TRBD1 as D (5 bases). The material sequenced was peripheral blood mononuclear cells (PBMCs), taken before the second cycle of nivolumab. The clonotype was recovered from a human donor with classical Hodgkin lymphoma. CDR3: CAISPSLTDGYTF. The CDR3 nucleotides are TGTGCCATCAGCCCATCCTTGACAGATGGCTACACCTTC.